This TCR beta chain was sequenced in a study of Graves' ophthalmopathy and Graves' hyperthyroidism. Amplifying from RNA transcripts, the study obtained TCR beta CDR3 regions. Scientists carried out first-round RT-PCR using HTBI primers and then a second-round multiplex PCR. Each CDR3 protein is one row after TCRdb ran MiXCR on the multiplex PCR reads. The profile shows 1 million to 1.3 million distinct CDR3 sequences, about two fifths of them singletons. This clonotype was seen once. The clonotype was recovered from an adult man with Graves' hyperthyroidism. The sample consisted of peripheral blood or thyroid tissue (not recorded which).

The DNA of the CDR3 is TGCAGCGGGGTGTGGCAGGGGGCGCGAACTGAAGCTTTCTTT. It yields the protein CSGVWQGARTEAFF. The chain employs TRBV29-1 and TRBJ1-1; 8 bases are a match to TRBD1. The CDR3 is 14 amino acids. Losses at the gene ends were 7 bases for V and 5 bases for J; bases not matched to a gene: 12. The germline gives CDR1 SQVTM, CDR2 ANQGSEA.